The 5 T cell receptor beta chains below come from one sample, sequenced in a study of OX40 agonist ivuxolimab in advanced cancers. The table came from immunoSEQ multiplex PCR; TCRdb's copy has only in-frame clones and leaves some out. The repertoire holds about 59,000 clones, with roughly 85% as singletons. Specimen: CD4+ or CD8+ T cells sorted from blood, collected in a trial of the OX40 agonist ivuxolimab. These receptors all come from an adult with an advanced solid tumor such as melanoma, head and neck, liver or kidney cancer.

This chain connects TRBV5-1 to TRBJ2-7, with D tentatively TRBD2 (6 bases). V dropped 4 bases and J dropped 0 bases, with 14 bases sitting between them. Per the germline V gene, CDR1 is SGHRS and CDR2 is YFSETQ. The CDR3 length is 15 residues. CDR3: CASSPLGGASYEQYF. CDR3 bases: TGCGCCAGCAGCCCCCTCGGCGGGGCCTCCTACGAGCAGTACTTC.

The chain uses TRBV2 and TRBJ2-5; no definite D call. The V end was cut by 3 bases, the J end by 1 base, with 6 bases between. The CDR3 is 13 amino acids. Per germline, CDR1 SNHLY and CDR2 FYNNEI. The DNA for the CDR3 is TGTGCCAGCAGTGATAACCTCCAAGAGACCCAGTACTTC. As protein: CASSDNLQETQYF.

This chain uses TRBV14 with TRBJ1-1, with D perhaps TRBD1 (5 bases). The CDR3 contains 14 residues. V was cut by 1 base and J by 6 bases, with 12 bases left in between. Germline V gene sequence: CDR1 SGHDN, CDR2 FVKESK. CDR3 loop: CASSQGTLGAEAFF. Here the CDR3 DNA reads TGTGCCAGCAGCCAAGGGACCCTGGGGGCTGAAGCTTTCTTT.

V is TRBV18 and J is TRBJ2-3, with D possibly matching TRBD2 (5 bases). Germline V gene data show CDR1 as KGHSH and CDR2 as LQKENI. This CDR3 has 14 residues. V shed 8 bases and J shed 0 bases, with 12 bases lying between them. The chain's CDR3 is CASRARTSTDTQYF. The CDR3 nucleotides read TGTGCCAGCCGTGCACGGACTAGCACAGATACGCAGTATTTT.

The J gene is TRBJ2-7, the V gene TRBV6-5, with D possibly TRBD2 on 6 matching bases. The CDR3 is made up of 15 amino acids. Deletions cut 4 bases from V and 3 bases from J, with 16 bases between. The V gene's germline CDR1 is MNHEY and CDR2 SVGAGI. The CDR3 DNA reads as TGTGCCAGCAGTTTCACGGGACTCCGCTACTACGAGCAGTACTTC. Its protein is CASSFTGLRYYEQYF.